The 9 T cell receptor beta chains below come from one sample, sequenced in a study of T cell repertoires in cytomegalovirus infection. TCRdb re-derived calls from the reads in MiXCR, one entry per CDR3 protein. Of under 850,000 distinct CDR3 sequences listed, 35% to 45% were seen once; the top ten hold roughly 2.8%. Sequenced: PBMCs. These TCRs come from a human donor in good health (CMV status not recorded). Some clones in this sample may be carry-over from other donors' samples.

This clonotype was picked up a small number of times. J is TRBJ1-2 and V is TRBV12-3 or TRBV12-4; the D is unclear. The CDR3 spans 14 residues. The germline V and J ends were trimmed by 5 bases and 3 bases, with 13 bases remaining between them. CDR3 DNA sequence: TGTGCCAGCAGTCCCGCCCCGGGTTACTATGGCTACACCTTC. Translation gives CASSPAPGYYGYTF.

This clonotype appeared a single time. The chain couples TRBV3-1 to TRBJ2-7; D remains unclear. The V end lost 5 bases, the J end lost 1 base, and 18 bases lay between the germline ends. The CDR3 loop spans 16 amino acids. Germline lookup yields CDR1 LGHDT and CDR2 YNNKEL (reference sequence). The CDR3 DNA reads TGTGCCAGCAGCAAAATGAGGCCGCAGGTATCCTACGAGCAGTACTTC. Translation gives CASSKMRPQVSYEQYF.

The rearrangement links TRBV12-3 or TRBV12-4 to TRBJ2-7; TRBD1 might be the D (6 bases). CDR3 size: 14 residues. The V end lost 4 bases, the J end lost 1 base, and 11 bases lay between the germline ends. CDR3 coding DNA: TGTGCCAGCAGTTCCAACAGGGATTCCTACGAGCAGTACTTC. This sequence encodes CASSSNRDSYEQYF.

This clonotype was counted only a few times. The chain joins TRBV4-2 to TRBJ2-2; TRBD2 aligns across 7 bases. The CDR3 sequence is 16 residues long. Losses at the gene ends were 0 bases for V and 1 base for J; bases not matched to a gene: 2. Per the germline V gene, CDR1 is LGHNA and CDR2 is YNFKEQ. The CDR3 coding sequence is TGTGCCAGCAGCCAAGAACCGGGAGGGAACACCGGGGAGCTGTTTTTT. Amino acid sequence: CASSQEPGGNTGELFF.

The chain employs TRBV6-5 and TRBJ1-1; maybe TRBD1 (6 bases). Germline CDR1 MNHEY, CDR2 SVGAGI. V lost 2 bases, J lost 1 base, and 8 bases lay in between. The CDR3 is 14 amino acids. The CDR3 region has the DNA TGTGCCAGCAGTTACGGGGACAAGAACACTGAAGCTTTCTTT. Translating gives CASSYGDKNTEAFF.

The table lists this clonotype with many counts. This chain joins TRBV7-8 and TRBJ1-5; no firm D call. CDR1 and CDR2 (germline): SGHVS, FQNEAQ. V was clipped by 0 bases and J by 0 bases, with 30 bases between them. The CDR3 totals 23 residues. For the CDR3, the DNA is TGTGCCAGCAGCTTAGCCACAGCATGGTCCCATAAATACTCACTGTGTAGCAATCAGCCCCAGCATTTT. This encodes CASSLATAWSHKYSLCSNQPQHF. The full variable domain, in which reference TRBV7-8 and TRBJ1-5 provide the parts outside the CDR3, is GAGVSQSPRYKVAKRGQDVALRCDPISGHVSLFWYQQALGQGPEFLTYFQNEAQLDKSGLPSDRFFAERPEGSVSTLKIQRTQQEDSAVYLCASSLATAWSHKYSLCSNQPQHFGDGTRLSIL.

V gene TRBV7-3 combines with J gene TRBJ1-3; 7 nucleotides line up with TRBD1. Germline CDR1 SGHTA, CDR2 FQGTGA. This CDR3 spans 18 amino acids. The J segment lost 2 bases and the V segment lost 0 bases, leaving 10 bases of the junction unmatched. This chain's CDR3 is CASSLTTGRGPPGNTIYF. For the CDR3, the DNA is TGTGCCAGCAGCTTAACGACAGGGAGGGGACCTCCTGGAAACACCATATATTTT.

The V call is TRBV2, the J call TRBJ2-7; D is unclear. Germline CDR1 reads SNHLY; CDR2 reads FYNNEI. The ends were cut back, 6 bases at V and 0 bases at J, with 6 bases in the middle. The length of the CDR3 is 12 residues. CDR3 DNA: TGTGCCAGCAGGTTAAGCTCCTACGAGCAGTACTTC. Protein product: CASRLSSYEQYF.

The chain links TRBV28 to TRBJ2-1; 10 bases fit TRBD2. V was clipped by 6 bases and J by 7 bases; unmatched bases: 6. The V gene's germline CDR1 is MDHEN and CDR2 SYDVKM. The CDR3 has 14 residues. In nucleotides, the CDR3 is TGTGCCAGCAGCACTAGCGGGAACCTGAATGAGCAGTTCTTC. Translated: CASSTSGNLNEQFF.